A selection of T cell receptor beta chains follows, all from one sample in a study of blood T cell repertoires in COVID-19. Assay used: immunoSEQ multiplex PCR; TCRdb lists only in-frame clones, some missing. The sample records 24,000 or so clones, around 87% being singletons. Sequenced input: peripheral blood. The receptor source for this set is a human donor in a cohort sampled during active COVID-19. The donor label of this sample is uncertain. Each CDR3 is given with its conserved first and last residue.

V gene,CDR3 length,CDR3 protein
TRBV2,13,CASSEALLFEQYF
TRBV7-2,13,CASSSTRQETQYF
TRBV6-5,14,CASRTPGQKYEQYF
TRBV28,13,CASSLQVSTEAFF
TRBV7-9,15,CASRLDGGSGNTIYF
TRBV4-2,14,CASSQKTGENEQYF
TRBV18,16,CASSPTRFGNTGELFF
TRBV5-1,14,CASSDAGLTDTQYF
TRBV15,16,CATSREPGMTGYGYTF
TRBV7-2,12,CASSRTQGTKYF
TRBV28,16,CASSSPSGASTDTQYF
TRBV2,13,CASTLARGTEAFF
TRBV25-1,15,CASSERGQRRSEQYF
TRBV12-3/TRBV12-4,13,CASSYRGQETQYF
TRBV12-3/TRBV12-4,12,CASSLPGQGYTF
TRBV6-2/TRBV6-3,14,CASSYSSRGTEAFF
TRBV11-3,13,CASIHPTGNTIYF
TRBV2,14,CASSPGTRNTEAFF
TRBV6-5,15,CASLTTWTADQPQHF
TRBV30,11,CAWSDSYEQYF
TRBV3-1/TRBV3-2,17,CASSQGGSGGNQETQYF
TRBV18,15,CASSQGQGLTYEQYF
TRBV11-3,13,CASSLQGFNEQFF
TRBV2,14,CASSPRTSGGEQFF
TRBV5-1,13,CASSSGSSYEQYF
TRBV27,13,CARDTPRNTEAFF
TRBV28,15,CASSLPGLGNQPQHF
TRBV5-6,15,CASSLPADWQETQYF
TRBV28,15,CASRLSGAGANVLTF
TRBV30,13,CAWTGPPGNEQFF
TRBV28,12,CASSRIRDYQYF
TRBV5-5,13,CASSWAIGYEQYF
TRBV15,15,CATSRVAPSNQPQHF
TRBV10-3,13,CAGAGTAGAEQYF
TRBV15,15,CATSRSPGGTDTQYF
TRBV5-4,17,CASSPAFGALSTDTQYF
TRBV5-4,14,CASSFTGLGREQYF
TRBV29-1,14,CSVLIGQGGEKLFF
TRBV6-5,14,CASTPGETGNTIYF
TRBV11-1,14,CASRIGTSGYEQYF
TRBV18,15,CASSPASRVNTEAFF
TRBV3-1/TRBV3-2,14,CASSQAGGNQPQHF